Below, 24 T cell receptor beta chains from the same sample are listed, as sequenced in a study of CD8 T cells in ankylosing spondylitis (dated by TCRdb to 2016 to 2017). Receptor libraries were prepared by 5' RACE. The instrument given in TCRdb is Illumina HiSeq 2500. The public reads were quality trimmed at Q25 with fastp and then assembled into clones with MiXCR by TCRdb, keeping productive beta chains. Rows matching on CDR3 protein sequence are summarized as one entry with the most common DNA and genes. In all, the sample holds some 220,000 distinct CDR3 sequences, and roughly a tenth of those were seen once. Together, the top ten hold 2.5% to 3% of the sample. The sequencing sample was made of blood, either unsorted or a sorted T cell fraction (not recorded which). Every receptor here comes from a male donor with ankylosing spondylitis or in good health (not recorded which).

This clonotype was recorded many times. J is TRBJ2-7 and V is TRBV30; perhaps TRBD2 as D (5 bases). The CDR3 totals 11 residues. Trimming cost V 5 bases and J 6 bases, with 11 bases left between them. Germline V gene data show CDR1 as GTSNPN and CDR2 as SVGIG (reference sequence). CDR3 sequence: CAWWTSSEQYF. CDR3 nucleotides: TGTGCCTGGTGGACTTCTAGCGAGCAGTACTTC.

About this clonotype: A much larger clone sits a single nucleotide away, making a read error possible. CDR3 coding DNA: TGTGCCAGCAGTCTAGCGGGAGGTTCCAATGAGCCGTTCTTC. Protein product: CASSLAGGSNEPFF. The chain carries TRBV6-1 and TRBJ2-1; 11 positions agree with TRBD2. Germline CDR1 and CDR2: MNHNS and SASEGT. The CDR3 is 14 residues long.

Worth noting for this clonotype: A much larger clone is a single base away; this may be a read error. The genes are TRBV30 and TRBJ1-5; 7 bases fit TRBD1. The germline gives CDR1 GTSNPN, CDR2 SVGIG (reference sequence). The V and J ends lost 8 bases and 4 bases, in that order; junction bases with no gene match: 8. CDR3 length equals 13 residues. CDR3 protein: CARGGQLNQPQHF. DNA of the CDR3: TGTGCCAGGGGGGGACAGCTGAATCAGCCCCAGCATTTT.

V gene TRBV7-2 combines with J gene TRBJ2-1, with 9 bases lining up with TRBD2. Trimming at V came to 4 bases and at J to 1 base, leaving 8 bases not matched to a gene. The CDR3 is made up of 17 amino acids. Germline-derived CDR1 and CDR2 are SGHTA and FQGNSA. CDR3 nucleotides: TGTGCCAGCAGCTCCCTCCGCGGGAGGGGGTCCTACAATGAGCAGTTCTTC. Amino acids: CASSSLRGRGSYNEQFF.

In its sample, this clonotype was seen many times. This sequence joins TRBV14 and TRBJ2-3; D is uncertain. CDR1 SGHDN and CDR2 FVKESK come from the germline V gene. The CDR3 consists of 12 residues. Trimming took 0 bases from V and 9 from J, leaving 7 bases between them. The CDR3 region has the DNA TGTGCCAGCAGCCAAGATCGGGCCACGCAGTATTTT. Protein: CASSQDRATQYF.

The rearrangement joins TRBV6-1 to TRBJ2-2; 7 positions match TRBD1. This CDR3 has 14 residues. Trimming removed 7 bases from V and 7 bases from J; junction bases left unmatched: 9. CDR1 is MNHNS and CDR2 is SASEGT in the germline V gene. The CDR3 DNA reads as TGTGCCAGCACCATAGACAGGGTGATCGGGGAGCTGTTTTTT. Translation: CASTIDRVIGELFF.

This clonotype was picked up many times. The rearrangement links TRBV12-3 or TRBV12-4 to TRBJ2-3; 9 positions match TRBD2. After removal of 5 bases from V and 3 bases from J, the junction contained 12 bases not matched to a gene. The CDR3 totals 17 residues. This CDR3 is CASSHSGGLLITDTQYF. In DNA form, the CDR3 reads TGTGCCAGCAGTCATAGCGGGGGCCTACTAATTACAGATACGCAGTATTTT.

This clonotype was detected many times. The chain uses TRBV5-1 and TRBJ2-1; weak D call: TRBD1 (7 bases). The V gene's germline CDR1 is SGHRS and CDR2 YFSETQ. V was pared by 4 bases and J by 15 bases, with 20 bases between. There are 13 residues in the CDR3. The DNA for the CDR3 is TGCGCCAGCAGCCAGGGGGGACTTGAAGGGAGGTTCTTC. It is translated as CASSQGGLEGRFF. The full variable domain, in which reference TRBV5-1 and TRBJ2-1 provide the parts outside the CDR3, is KAGVTQTPRYLIKTRGQQVTLSCSPISGHRSVSWYQQTPGQGLQFLFEYFSETQRNKGNFPGRFSGRQFSNSRSEMNVSTLELGDSALYLCASSQGGLEGRFFGPGTRLTVL.

This clonotype was detected ten times or more. This rearrangement joins TRBV2 to TRBJ2-2; D ambiguous. This CDR3 comprises 16 residues. With 1 base removed from V and 5 bases from J, the gap between germline ends came to 14 bases. CDR1 and CDR2 (germline): SNHLY, FYNNEI. CDR3 residues: CASSEGRTRVTGELFF. The CDR3 DNA is TGTGCCAGCAGTGAAGGCAGGACCAGAGTGACCGGGGAGCTGTTTTTT.

This clonotype was seen many times. The J gene is TRBJ2-3, the V gene TRBV7-7, with D perhaps matching TRBD2 (6 bases). Trimming removed 3 bases from V and 2 bases from J, with 12 bases in between. The CDR3 runs 15 residues. Looked up from germline, CDR1 is SSHAT and CDR2 is FNYEAQ (reference sequence). The CDR3, as DNA: TGTGCCAGCAGCTTGGGGGACTCCAACACAGATACGCAGTATTTT. Translated, it gives CASSLGDSNTDTQYF.

V is TRBV20-1 and J is TRBJ2-7; the D is unclear. Deletions cut 0 bases from V and 2 bases from J, with 11 bases between. The CDR3 length is 14 residues. Germline lookup yields CDR1 DFQATT and CDR2 SNEGSKA (reference sequence). The CDR3 coding sequence is TGCAGTGCTAGAGATGCTTTAGGGCCCTACGAGCAGTACTTC. Translating it yields CSARDALGPYEQYF.

The chain carries TRBV3-1 and TRBJ1-5; no firm D call. Germline CDR1 LGHDT, CDR2 YNNKEL (reference sequence). The CDR3 loop spans 14 amino acids. Trimming left V 6 bases short and J 2 bases short, with 11 bases between. CDR3 loop: CASSPTTGNQPQHF. DNA of the CDR3: TGTGCCAGCAGTCCCACGACGGGCAATCAGCCCCAGCATTTT.

There are many counts of this clonotype. This chain uses TRBV5-1 with TRBJ2-1, with D perhaps matching TRBD1 (5 bases). This CDR3 spans 14 amino acids. Trimming took 0 bases from V and 9 from J, leaving 13 bases between them. The germline V gene has CDR1 SGHRS and CDR2 YFSETQ. The CDR3, as DNA: TGCGCCAGCAGCTTGGTACAGGAATCTGGTGAGCAGTTCTTC. Its translation is CASSLVQESGEQFF.

This clonotype has at least ten counts. V and J are TRBV20-1 and TRBJ1-6, with 10 bases matching TRBD1. CDR3 length: 14 amino acids. Germline V gene data show CDR1 as DFQATT and CDR2 as SNEGSKA (reference sequence). V was clipped by 3 bases and J by 7 bases; unmatched bases: 3. The CDR3 protein is CSASDRGLNSPLHF. CDR3 in DNA: TGCAGTGCTAGCGACAGGGGGCTAAATTCACCCCTCCACTTT.

V gene TRBV29-1 combines with J gene TRBJ1-5, with TRBD1 matching 8 bases. This CDR3 is 14 amino acids long. V lost 6 bases and J lost 1; bases outside the gene matches: 5. Germline V gives CDR1 SQVTM, CDR2 ANQGSEA. CDR3 sequence (DNA): TGCAGCGTCCGGACAGGGACGAGCAATCAGCCCCAGCATTTT. Translation: CSVRTGTSNQPQHF.

This clonotype was counted at least ten times. J is TRBJ2-7 and V is TRBV10-3, with a possible D match to TRBD1 (5 bases). The CDR3 covers 12 residues. CDR1 is ENHRY, CDR2 SYGVKD, per germline. Trimming pared 4 bases from V and 6 bases from J, leaving 10 bases between. CDR3 DNA sequence: TGTGCCATCAGTGGGGAACAGGCCGAGCAGTACTTC. This codes for CAISGEQAEQYF.

This clonotype was detected ten times or more. V usage is TRBV2 and J usage is TRBJ1-1, with a weak D call TRBD1 (6 bases). The CDR3 sequence is 15 residues long. Trimming left V 4 bases short and J 3 bases short, with 15 bases between. Germline V gives CDR1 SNHLY, CDR2 FYNNEI. DNA of the CDR3: TGTGCCAGCAGTGTAGAGGCGGGGGCGTACACTGAAGCTTTCTTT. As protein: CASSVEAGAYTEAFF.

There are a few counts of this clonotype. The chain combines TRBV7-2 with TRBJ2-1, with TRBD2 matching 11 bases. The CDR3 totals 16 residues. Per the germline V gene, CDR1 is SGHTA and CDR2 is FQGNSA. Losses at the gene ends were 5 bases for V and 3 bases for J; bases not matched to a gene: 6. The CDR3 region is CASSLLAGGFYNEQFF. The CDR3 bases are TGTGCCAGCAGCCTCCTAGCGGGGGGCTTCTACAATGAGCAGTTCTTC. Based on the CDR3 plus reference TRBV7-2 and TRBJ2-1, the full variable domain is GAGVSQSPSNKVTEKGKDVELRCDPISGHTALYWYRQSLGQGLEFLIYFQGNSAPDKSGLPSDRFSAERTGGSVSTLTIQRTQQEDSAVYLCASSLLAGGFYNEQFFGPGTRLTVL.

The CDR3 protein is CASSGVGEQFF. The CDR3 DNA reads as TGTGCCAGCAGTGGGGTGGGTGAGCAGTTCTTC. The J gene is TRBJ2-1, the V gene TRBV25-1, with D unclear. The CDR3 spans 11 residues. CDR1 and CDR2 from the germline V gene are MGHDK and SYGVNS. Trimming removed 4 bases from V and 9 bases from J, with 7 bases in between.

This clonotype has ten or more counts. CDR3 region: CATSRGLAVDTQYF. CDR3 in DNA: TGTGCCACCAGCAGGGGACTAGCGGTAGATACGCAGTATTTT. The chain has TRBV15 and TRBJ2-3, with 11 positions matching TRBD2. V lost 3 bases to trimming and J lost 5 bases; unmatched junction nucleotides: 1. From germline, CDR1 is LNHNV and CDR2 YYDKDF (reference sequence). The CDR3 runs 14 residues.

This clonotype has a handful of counts. This chain uses TRBV20-1 with TRBJ1-4; D call uncertain. Trimming took off 2 bases at V and 8 bases at J, with 9 bases between the two ends. The CDR3 sequence is 12 residues long. Germline V lookup: CDR1 DFQATT, CDR2 SNEGSKA (reference sequence). CDR3 sequence: CSARQVGEKLFF. The CDR3 DNA is TGCAGTGCTAGACAGGTGGGCGAAAAACTGTTTTTT.

This clonotype showed up many times. The CDR3 nucleotides read TGTGCCAGCAGCCCAGCAGGGATCTCTGGAAACACCATATATTTT. Its translation is CASSPAGISGNTIYF. V and J are TRBV3-1 and TRBJ1-3, with D possibly matching TRBD1 (5 bases). The CDR3 spans 15 residues. The V end was cut by 4 bases, the J end by 0 bases, with 10 bases between. CDR1 and CDR2 from the germline V gene are LGHDT and YNNKEL (reference sequence).

This clonotype was recorded at least ten times. The V and J genes are TRBV6-5 and TRBJ2-1, with D perhaps TRBD1 or TRBD2 (5 bases each). The CDR3 is made up of 15 amino acids. The V end lost 4 bases, the J end lost 9 bases, and 19 bases lay between the germline ends. The germline CDR1 and CDR2 sequences are MNHEY and SVGAGI. The CDR3 here is CASSSGTQFGAEQFF. In nucleotides, the CDR3 is TGTGCCAGCAGTTCAGGGACCCAATTTGGGGCTGAGCAGTTCTTC.

The gene calls are TRBV5-4 and TRBJ1-2; no definite D call. The V end lost 4 bases, the J end lost 2 bases, and 15 bases lay between the germline ends. Per germline, CDR1 SGHNT and CDR2 YYREEE (reference sequence). The CDR3 is 15 residues long. CDR3 DNA: TGTGCCAGCAGCCCAGTGGAGCCTTCCAACTATGGCTACACCTTC. Residues: CASSPVEPSNYGYTF.